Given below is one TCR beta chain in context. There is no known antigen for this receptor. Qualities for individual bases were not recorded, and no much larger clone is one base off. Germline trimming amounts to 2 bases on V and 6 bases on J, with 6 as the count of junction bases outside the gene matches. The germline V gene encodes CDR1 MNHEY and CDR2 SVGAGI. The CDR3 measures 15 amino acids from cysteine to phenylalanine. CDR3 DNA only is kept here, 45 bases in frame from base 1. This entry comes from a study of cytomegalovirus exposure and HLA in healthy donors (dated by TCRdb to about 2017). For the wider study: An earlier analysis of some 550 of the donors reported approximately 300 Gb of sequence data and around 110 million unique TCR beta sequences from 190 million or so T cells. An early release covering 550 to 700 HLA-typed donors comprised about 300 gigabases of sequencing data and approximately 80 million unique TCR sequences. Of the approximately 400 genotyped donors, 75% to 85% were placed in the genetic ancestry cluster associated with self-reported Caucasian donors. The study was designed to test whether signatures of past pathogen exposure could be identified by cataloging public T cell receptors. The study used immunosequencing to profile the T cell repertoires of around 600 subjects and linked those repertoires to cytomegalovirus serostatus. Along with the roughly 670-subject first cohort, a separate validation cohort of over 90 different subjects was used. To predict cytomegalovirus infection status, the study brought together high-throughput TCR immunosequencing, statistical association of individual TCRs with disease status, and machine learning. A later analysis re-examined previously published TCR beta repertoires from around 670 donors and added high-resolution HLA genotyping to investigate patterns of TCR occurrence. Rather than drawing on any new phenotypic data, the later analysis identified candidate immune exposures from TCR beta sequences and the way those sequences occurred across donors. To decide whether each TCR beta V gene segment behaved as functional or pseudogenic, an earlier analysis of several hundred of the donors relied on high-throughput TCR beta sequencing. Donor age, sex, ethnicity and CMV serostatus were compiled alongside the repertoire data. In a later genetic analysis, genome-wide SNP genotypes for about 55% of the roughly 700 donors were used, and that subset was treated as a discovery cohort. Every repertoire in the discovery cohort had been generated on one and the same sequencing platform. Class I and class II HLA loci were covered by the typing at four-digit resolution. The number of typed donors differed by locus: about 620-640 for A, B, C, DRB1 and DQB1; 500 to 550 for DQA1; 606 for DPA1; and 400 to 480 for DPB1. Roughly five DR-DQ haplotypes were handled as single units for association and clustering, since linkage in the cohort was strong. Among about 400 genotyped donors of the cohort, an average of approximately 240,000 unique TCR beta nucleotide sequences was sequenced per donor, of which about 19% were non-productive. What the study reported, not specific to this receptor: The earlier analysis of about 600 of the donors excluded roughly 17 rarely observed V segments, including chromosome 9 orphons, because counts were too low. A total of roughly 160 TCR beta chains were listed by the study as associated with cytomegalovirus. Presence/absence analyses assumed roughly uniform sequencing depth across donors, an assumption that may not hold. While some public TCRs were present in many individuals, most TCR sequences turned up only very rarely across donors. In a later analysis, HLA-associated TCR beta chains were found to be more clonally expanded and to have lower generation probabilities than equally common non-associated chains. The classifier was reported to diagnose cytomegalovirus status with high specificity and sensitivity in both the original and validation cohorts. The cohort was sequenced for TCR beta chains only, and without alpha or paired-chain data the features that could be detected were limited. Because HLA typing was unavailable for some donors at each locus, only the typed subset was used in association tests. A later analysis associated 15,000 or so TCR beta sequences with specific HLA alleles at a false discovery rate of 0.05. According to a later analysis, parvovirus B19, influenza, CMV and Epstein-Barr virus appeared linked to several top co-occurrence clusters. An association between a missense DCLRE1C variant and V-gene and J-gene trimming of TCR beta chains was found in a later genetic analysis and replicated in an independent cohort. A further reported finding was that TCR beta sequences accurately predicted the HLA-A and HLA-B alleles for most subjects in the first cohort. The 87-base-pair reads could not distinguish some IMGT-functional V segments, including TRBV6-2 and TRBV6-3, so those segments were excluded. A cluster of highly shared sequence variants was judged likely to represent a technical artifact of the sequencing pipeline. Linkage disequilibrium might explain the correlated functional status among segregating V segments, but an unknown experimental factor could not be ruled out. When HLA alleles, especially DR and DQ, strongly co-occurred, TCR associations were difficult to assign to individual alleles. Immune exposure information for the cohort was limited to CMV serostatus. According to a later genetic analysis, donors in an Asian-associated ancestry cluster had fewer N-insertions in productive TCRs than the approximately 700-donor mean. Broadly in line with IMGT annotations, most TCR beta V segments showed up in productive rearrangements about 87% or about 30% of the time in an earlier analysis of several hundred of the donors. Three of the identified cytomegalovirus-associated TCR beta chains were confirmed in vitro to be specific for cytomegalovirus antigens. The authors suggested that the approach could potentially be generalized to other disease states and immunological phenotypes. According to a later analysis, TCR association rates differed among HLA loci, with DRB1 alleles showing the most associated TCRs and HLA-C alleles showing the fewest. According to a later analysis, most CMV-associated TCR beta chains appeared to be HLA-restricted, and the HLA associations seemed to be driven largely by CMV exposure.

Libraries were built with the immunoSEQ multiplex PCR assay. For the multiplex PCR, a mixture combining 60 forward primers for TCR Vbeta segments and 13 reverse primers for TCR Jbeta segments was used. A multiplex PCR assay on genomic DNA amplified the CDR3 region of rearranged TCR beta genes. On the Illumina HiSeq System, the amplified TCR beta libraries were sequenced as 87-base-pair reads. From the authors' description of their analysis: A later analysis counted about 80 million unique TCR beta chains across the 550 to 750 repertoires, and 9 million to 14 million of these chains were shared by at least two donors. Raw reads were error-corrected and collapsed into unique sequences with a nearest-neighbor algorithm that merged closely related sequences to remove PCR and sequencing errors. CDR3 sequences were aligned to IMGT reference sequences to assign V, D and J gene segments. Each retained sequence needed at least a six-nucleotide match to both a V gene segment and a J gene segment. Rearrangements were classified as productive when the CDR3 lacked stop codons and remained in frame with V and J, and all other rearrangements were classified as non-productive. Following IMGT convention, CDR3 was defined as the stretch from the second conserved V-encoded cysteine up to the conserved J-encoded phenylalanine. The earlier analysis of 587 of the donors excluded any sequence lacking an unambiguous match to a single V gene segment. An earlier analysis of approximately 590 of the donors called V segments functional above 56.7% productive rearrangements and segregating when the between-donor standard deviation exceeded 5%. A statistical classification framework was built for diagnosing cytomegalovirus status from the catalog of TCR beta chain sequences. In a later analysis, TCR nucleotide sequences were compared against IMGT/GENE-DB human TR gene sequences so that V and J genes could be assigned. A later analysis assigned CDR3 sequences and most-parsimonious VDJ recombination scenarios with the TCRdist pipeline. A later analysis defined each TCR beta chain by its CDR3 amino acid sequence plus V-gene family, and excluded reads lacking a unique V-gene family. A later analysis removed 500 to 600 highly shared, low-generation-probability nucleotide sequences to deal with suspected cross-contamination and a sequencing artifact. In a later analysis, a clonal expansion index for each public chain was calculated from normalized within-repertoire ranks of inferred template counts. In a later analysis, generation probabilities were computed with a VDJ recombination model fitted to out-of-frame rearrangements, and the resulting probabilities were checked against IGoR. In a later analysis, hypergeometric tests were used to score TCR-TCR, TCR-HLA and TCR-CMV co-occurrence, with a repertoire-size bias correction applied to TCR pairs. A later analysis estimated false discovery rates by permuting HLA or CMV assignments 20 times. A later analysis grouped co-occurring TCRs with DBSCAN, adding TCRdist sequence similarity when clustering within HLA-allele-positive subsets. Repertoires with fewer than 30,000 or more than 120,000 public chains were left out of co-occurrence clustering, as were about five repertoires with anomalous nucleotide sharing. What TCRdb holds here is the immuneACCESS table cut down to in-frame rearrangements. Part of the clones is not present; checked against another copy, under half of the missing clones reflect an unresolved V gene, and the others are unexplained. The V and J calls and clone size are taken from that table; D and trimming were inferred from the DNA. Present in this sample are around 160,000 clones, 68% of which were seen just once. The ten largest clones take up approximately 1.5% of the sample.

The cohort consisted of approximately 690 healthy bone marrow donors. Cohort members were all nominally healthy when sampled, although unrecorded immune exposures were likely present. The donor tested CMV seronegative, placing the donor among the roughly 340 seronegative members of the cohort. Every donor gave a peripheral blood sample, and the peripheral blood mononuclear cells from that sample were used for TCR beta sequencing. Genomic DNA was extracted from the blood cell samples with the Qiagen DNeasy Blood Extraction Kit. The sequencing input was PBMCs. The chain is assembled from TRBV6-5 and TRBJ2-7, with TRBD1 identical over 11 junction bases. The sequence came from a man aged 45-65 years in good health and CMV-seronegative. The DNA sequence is TGTGCCAGCAGTTACGAGGACAGGGGGCGACGCGAGCAGTACTTC. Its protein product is CASSYEDRGRREQYF.